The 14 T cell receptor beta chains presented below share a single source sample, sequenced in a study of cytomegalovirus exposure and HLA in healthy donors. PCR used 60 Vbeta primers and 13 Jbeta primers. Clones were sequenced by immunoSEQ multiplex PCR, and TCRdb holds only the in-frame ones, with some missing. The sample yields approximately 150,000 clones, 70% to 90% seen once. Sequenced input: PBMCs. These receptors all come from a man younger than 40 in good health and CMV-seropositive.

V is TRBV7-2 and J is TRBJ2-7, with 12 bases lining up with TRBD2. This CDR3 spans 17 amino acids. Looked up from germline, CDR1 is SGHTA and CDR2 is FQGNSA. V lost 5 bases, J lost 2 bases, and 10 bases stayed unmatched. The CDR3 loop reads CASSPAGTSGRTYEQYF. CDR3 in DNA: TGTGCCAGCAGCCCCGCGGGAACTAGCGGGAGGACCTACGAGCAGTACTTC.

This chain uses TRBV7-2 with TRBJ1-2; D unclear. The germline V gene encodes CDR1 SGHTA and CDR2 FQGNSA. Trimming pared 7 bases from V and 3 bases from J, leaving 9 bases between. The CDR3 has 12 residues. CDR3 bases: TGTGCCAGCACTTACCGAGACTATGGCTACACCTTC. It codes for CASTYRDYGYTF.

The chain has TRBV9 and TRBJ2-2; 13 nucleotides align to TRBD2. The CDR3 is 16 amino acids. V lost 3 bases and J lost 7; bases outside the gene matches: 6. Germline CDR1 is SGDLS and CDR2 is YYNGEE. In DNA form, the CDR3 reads TGTGCCAGCAGCGGCGGACTAGCGGGAGTTGACGGGGAGCTGTTTTTT. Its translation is CASSGGLAGVDGELFF.

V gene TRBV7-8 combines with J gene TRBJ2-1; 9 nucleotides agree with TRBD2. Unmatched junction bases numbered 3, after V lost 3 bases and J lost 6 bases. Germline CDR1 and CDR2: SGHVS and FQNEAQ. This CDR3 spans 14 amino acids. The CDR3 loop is CASSFGLASNEQFF. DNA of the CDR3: TGTGCCAGCAGCTTCGGACTAGCGTCCAATGAGCAGTTCTTC.

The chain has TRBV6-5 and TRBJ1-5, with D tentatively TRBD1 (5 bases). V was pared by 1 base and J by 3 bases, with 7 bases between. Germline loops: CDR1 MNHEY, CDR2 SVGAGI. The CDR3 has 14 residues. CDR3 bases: TGTGCCAGCAGTTACTGGGGGGTCAATCAGCCCCAGCATTTT. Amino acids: CASSYWGVNQPQHF.

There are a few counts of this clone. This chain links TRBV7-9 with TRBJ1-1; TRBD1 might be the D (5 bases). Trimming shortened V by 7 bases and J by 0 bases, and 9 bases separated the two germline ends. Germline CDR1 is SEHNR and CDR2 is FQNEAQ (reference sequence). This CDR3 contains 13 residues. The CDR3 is CASKEGLNTEAFF. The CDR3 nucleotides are TGTGCCAGCAAGGAGGGGCTGAACACTGAAGCTTTCTTT.

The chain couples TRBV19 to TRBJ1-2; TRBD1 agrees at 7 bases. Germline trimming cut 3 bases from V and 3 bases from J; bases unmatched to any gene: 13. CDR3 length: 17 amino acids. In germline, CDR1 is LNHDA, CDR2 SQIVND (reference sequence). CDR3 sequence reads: CASSIPDREIPDYGYTF. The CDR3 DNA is TGTGCCAGTAGTATCCCCGACAGGGAAATTCCTGACTATGGCTACACCTTC.

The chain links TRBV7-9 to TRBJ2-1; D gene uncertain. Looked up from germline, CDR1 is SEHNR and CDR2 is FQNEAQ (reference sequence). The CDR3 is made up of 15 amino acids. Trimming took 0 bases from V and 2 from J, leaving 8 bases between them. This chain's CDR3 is CASSLATSPYNEQFF. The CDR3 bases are TGTGCCAGCAGCTTAGCGACTTCTCCCTACAATGAGCAGTTCTTC.

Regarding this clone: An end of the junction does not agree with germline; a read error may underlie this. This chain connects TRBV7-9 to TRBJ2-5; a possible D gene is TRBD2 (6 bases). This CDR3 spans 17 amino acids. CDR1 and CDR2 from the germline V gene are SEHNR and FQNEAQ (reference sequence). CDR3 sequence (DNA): TGTTCCAGCAGCTTCTATGGAGGGGTAAGGGGAAAAGAGACCCAGTACTTC. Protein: CSSSFYGGVRGKETQYF.

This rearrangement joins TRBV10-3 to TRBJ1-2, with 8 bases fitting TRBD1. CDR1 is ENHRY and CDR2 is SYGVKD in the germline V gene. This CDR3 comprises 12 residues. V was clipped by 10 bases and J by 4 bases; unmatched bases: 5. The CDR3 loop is CATTGGTYGYTF. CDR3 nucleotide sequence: TGTGCCACTACAGGGGGGACCTATGGCTACACCTTC.

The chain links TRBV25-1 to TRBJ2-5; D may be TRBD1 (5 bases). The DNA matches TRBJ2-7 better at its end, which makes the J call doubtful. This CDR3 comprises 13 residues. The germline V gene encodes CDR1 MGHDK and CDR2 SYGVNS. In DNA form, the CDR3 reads TGTGCCAGCAGTGGGGGCAGCACCTACGAGCAGTACTTC. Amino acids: CASSGGSTYEQYF.

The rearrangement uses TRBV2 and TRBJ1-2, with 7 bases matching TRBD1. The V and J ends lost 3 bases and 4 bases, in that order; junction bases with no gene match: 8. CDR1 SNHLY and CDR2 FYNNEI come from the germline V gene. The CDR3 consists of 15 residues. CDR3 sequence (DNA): TGTGCCAGCAGTGAGAGTGGAGGGGGCGTCTATGGCTACACCTTC. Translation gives CASSESGGGVYGYTF.

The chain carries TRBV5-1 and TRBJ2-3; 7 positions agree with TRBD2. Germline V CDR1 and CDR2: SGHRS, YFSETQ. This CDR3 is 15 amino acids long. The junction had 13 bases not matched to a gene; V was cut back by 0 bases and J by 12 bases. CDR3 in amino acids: CASSLDAGGAGSQYF. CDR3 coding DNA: TGCGCCAGCAGCTTGGACGCCGGTGGAGCGGGGAGCCAGTATTTT.

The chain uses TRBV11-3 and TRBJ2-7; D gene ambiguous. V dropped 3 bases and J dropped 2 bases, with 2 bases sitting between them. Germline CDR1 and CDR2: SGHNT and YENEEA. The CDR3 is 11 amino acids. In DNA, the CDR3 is TGTGCCAGCAGCTTCACCTACGAGCAGTACTTC. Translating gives CASSFTYEQYF.